The entry below describes one T cell receptor (beta chain). This clonotype appeared a few times. It lacks a known antigen. Nothing much larger sits one base from this clone, and base qualities are not available. Sequences SGDLS (CDR1) and YYNGEE (CDR2) are obtained from the germline V gene. Germline trimming: 4 bases from V, 9 bases from J; junction bases outside gene matches: 9. Taken from cysteine to phenylalanine, the CDR3 has 15 residues. Only the CDR3 part of the read is kept: 45 bases, read in frame from the first base. Receptor libraries were prepared by RACE. Sequencing relied on a NextSeq 500. During library preparation, unique molecular identifiers were attached to individual cDNA molecules so that TCRs could be counted quantitatively and reproducibly. Both TCR alpha and TCR beta chains were sequenced from each blood RNA sample. The authors processed their data as follows. A median of approximately 96,000 TCRs per sample was observed, with a range of roughly 20,000 to 750,000. V, J and CDR3 annotation of the TCR reads was carried out using the Decombinator software suite. To make PS versus PT1 abundance plots, every sample was subsampled to the same number of TCRs (28,000). Expanded TCRs were defined as absent before sensitization and observed at least eight times at the 2-week time point. The public reads were reprocessed in TCRdb via fastp at Q25 and MiXCR, keeping in-frame beta chains. Every entry covers one CDR3 protein and lists the most common genes and DNA from its rows. These V and J calls rely on TCRdb rather than the paper's analysis. For this sample there are some 200,000 distinct CDR3 sequences; about a fifth appear just once. The top ten clones comprise approximately 6.7% of the sample.

This specimen comes from a study of human T cells and chemical hapten exposure (dated by TCRdb to about 2021). About the study as a whole: For sensitization, 2% DPC in acetone was applied to a 2 cm by 2 cm area of upper inner arm skin. Blood was sampled from patients pre-sensitization (week 0) and at 2, 6 and about 24 weeks after DPC sensitization. About 28 alopecia patients gave blood for TCR sequencing at one to four time points (pre-sensitization, 2, 6 and 24 weeks). The mostly female patient cohort included alopecia areata with under or over 50% scalp involvement, alopecia totalis and alopecia universalis. Libraries were combined into a pool for sequencing, and differences in TCR yield between samples came mainly from small differences in library volumes within the pool. Throughout the study period of about 23 weeks, patients also received therapeutic DPC doses to the scalp every week. The study tracked peripheral blood TCR repertoire changes in vivo during primary and secondary sensitization to the hapten diphenylcyclopropenone (DPC) in alopecia patients. Patch testing was performed on the upper back with Finn chambers containing 0.01% DPC, and the patch tests were scored after 6 days according to International Contact Dermatitis Research Group standards.

What the time point label conveys for this sample: patch test 1, 2 weeks after DPC sensitization. What this sample's treatment or condition label stands for: therapeutic diphenylcyclopropenone sensitization with weekly scalp DPC. At each patch-test visit, blood was drawn before the patch test was applied. Patients were considered eligible if aged 18 to 70, diagnosed with alopecia and deemed suitable for DPC therapy, and patients were excluded if pregnant. Total RNA was isolated from unfractionated whole blood collected in Tempus Blood RNA tubes. On the study overall, not on this receptor specifically: Alopecia, a presumed autoimmune disease, was present in all patients, so the immune response of the patients might differ from that of healthy individuals. Repeated subsampling changed both the strength of the expansion versus patch-test correlation and the threshold at which that correlation became significant. The number of TCRs above 1 in 1000 frequency did not change with DPC sensitization; there was no evidence of global repertoire structure alterations. A positive correlation was found between the number of PT1 expanded TCRs and patch test score, with significance reached at thresholds 8, 16 and 32 but not 4. Expanded TCRs formed significantly more large CDR3 similarity clusters than pre-sensitization or healthy control sets, consistent with antigen-driven responses.

Here the sequenced sample was whole blood, taken in connection with sensitization to the hapten diphenylcyclopropenone (DPC). The V and J segments used are TRBV9 and TRBJ1-6; 8 bases in the junction line up with TRBD1. The clonotype originates from a woman aged 50 to 60 with alopecia areata. Some clones in this sample may be carry-over from other donors' samples. The DNA sequence is given as TGTGCCAGCAGCTCCCTGGACAGGGCGGGTTCACCCCTCCACTTT. This translates into CASSSLDRAGSPLHF.